This T cell receptor beta chain was recovered during a study of cytomegalovirus exposure and HLA in healthy donors. Overall study findings and caveats: Published work reported that the classifier diagnosed cytomegalovirus status with high specificity and sensitivity.

Germline V gives CDR1 MNHEY, CDR2 SMNVEV (reference sequence). Unmatched junction bases numbered 4, after V lost 6 bases and J lost 4 bases. This CDR3 has 14 residues. Use of 60 Vbeta and 13 Jbeta primers characterized the PCR. This table comes from immunoSEQ multiplex PCR, and its TCRdb copy is limited to in-frame clones, with some not included. The table lists 150,000 to 200,000 clones, 82% of them singletons, with less than 0.65% in the top ten. About this clone: Its antigen remains unknown.

This chain links TRBV27 with TRBJ2-5; 11 nucleotides align to TRBD1. Sequencing was performed on PBMCs. This clonotype was obtained from a woman between 50 and 59 years old in good health and CMV-seronegative. The DNA for the CDR3 is TGTGCCAGCAGCCCCGGGACAGGGGGAGAGACCCAGTACTTC. Translating gives CASSPGTGGETQYF.